These 12 T cell receptor beta chains came from one sample sequenced in a study of blood T cell repertoires in COVID-19. Profiled with immunoSEQ multiplex PCR; TCRdb holds only in-frame clones, not every one. The sample records around 130,000 clones, more than 80% being singletons. Sequenced material: peripheral blood. The receptors were sampled from a woman aged 55 to 70 with acute or convalescent COVID-19.

The chain couples TRBV19 to TRBJ1-1; TRBD1 agrees at 11 bases. The CDR3 has 13 residues. The J segment lost 4 bases and the V segment lost 9 bases, leaving 4 bases of the junction unmatched. CDR1 is LNHDA, CDR2 SQIVND, per germline (reference sequence). CDR3 nucleotide sequence: TGTGCCAGCGGGACAGGGGGGGTCACTGAAGCTTTCTTT. Protein sequence: CASGTGGVTEAFF.

V and J are TRBV10-3 and TRBJ1-1; D is unclear. The V end lost 7 bases, the J end lost 2 bases, and 8 bases lay between the germline ends. CDR1 and CDR2 from the germline V gene are ENHRY and SYGVKD. The CDR3 is 12 amino acids. CDR3 sequence reads: CAIMEGNTEAFF. The CDR3 DNA follows: TGTGCCATCATGGAGGGTAACACTGAAGCTTTCTTT.

This chain connects TRBV5-4 to TRBJ2-4; 7 positions agree with TRBD2. Trimming cost V 7 bases and J 8 bases; bases outside gene matches: 12. The CDR3 contains 14 residues. Germline values: CDR1 SGHNT, CDR2 YYREEE (reference sequence). CDR3 protein: CASSRDPSGDIQYF. The CDR3 DNA reads TGTGCCAGCTCGCGAGACCCCAGCGGGGACATTCAGTACTTC.

This chain uses TRBV20-1 with TRBJ2-5; 8 bases are a match to TRBD2. The trim removed 6 bases at V and 5 bases at J, leaving 2 bases unmatched. This CDR3 region has 11 residues. CDR1 and CDR2 from the germline V gene are DFQATT and SNEGSKA (reference sequence). CDR3 nucleotide sequence: TGCAGTGCCCGGGGGGGGGAGACCCAGTACTTC. Translation gives CSARGGETQYF.

The gene calls are TRBV6-4 and TRBJ1-3; 11 positions match TRBD1. The CDR3 length is 16 residues. CDR1 and CDR2 from the germline V gene are MRHNA and SNTAGT. V trimming: 2 bases; J trimming: 2 bases; junction bases outside the gene matches: 2. The CDR3 region has the DNA TGTGCCAGCAGTGACGGACAGGGGGCGACTGGAAACACCATATATTTT. It codes for CASSDGQGATGNTIYF.

The chain employs TRBV15 and TRBJ1-6; 7 bases line up with TRBD1. V gave up 4 bases and J gave up 6 bases; unmatched junction bases: 6. Germline-derived CDR1 and CDR2 are LNHNV and YYDKDF (reference sequence). The CDR3 spans 15 residues. In DNA, the CDR3 is TGTGCCACCAGCACCCCGACAGGGTTTAATTCACCCCTCCACTTT. It encodes CATSTPTGFNSPLHF.

This chain links TRBV18 with TRBJ2-5, with 7 nucleotides matching TRBD1. V lost 6 bases and J lost 5; bases outside the gene matches: 18. The CDR3 totals 17 residues. Germline V gene sequence: CDR1 KGHSH, CDR2 LQKENI. The DNA for the CDR3 is TGTGCCAGCTCTCCTTTACAGGGGAAGGTTATAGTGGAGACCCAGTACTTC. It codes for CASSPLQGKVIVETQYF.

The chain couples TRBV19 to TRBJ2-2; 8 nucleotides agree with TRBD1. The CDR3 is 14 residues long. Germline CDR1 is LNHDA and CDR2 is SQIVND (reference sequence). V lost 3 bases and J lost 7; bases outside the gene matches: 4. The CDR3, as DNA: TGTGCCAGTAGTATGAACAGGGGGTTCGGGGAGCTGTTTTTT. Amino acid sequence: CASSMNRGFGELFF.

The chain combines TRBV6-5 with TRBJ1-1; a weak D match, TRBD1 (5 bases). V gave up 0 bases and J gave up 9 bases, with 11 bases separating them. Germline V lookup: CDR1 MNHEY, CDR2 SVGAGI. CDR3 length: 13 residues. The chain's CDR3 is CASSYSRDSKAFF. The CDR3 region has the DNA TGTGCCAGCAGTTACTCCCGGGACTCTAAAGCTTTCTTT.

The rearrangement joins TRBV4-1 to TRBJ2-5; 8 nucleotides agree with TRBD2. V gave up 4 bases and J gave up 1 base; unmatched junction bases: 8. Germline CDR1 reads MGHRA; CDR2 reads YSYEKL. The CDR3 length is 16 residues. The DNA for the CDR3 is TGCGCCAGCAGCCCCCAGGGCGGGGGGCCCCAAGAGACCCAGTACTTC. Amino acids: CASSPQGGGPQETQYF.

CDR3 sequence reads: CASSPEGQARSYNEQFF. CDR3 DNA: TGCGCCAGCAGCCCGGAGGGACAGGCGAGATCCTACAATGAGCAGTTCTTC. The J gene is TRBJ2-1, the V gene TRBV5-1; the match to TRBD1 covers 8 bases. The length of the CDR3 is 17 residues. The trim removed 4 bases at V and 1 base at J, leaving 10 bases unmatched. Germline CDR1 reads SGHRS; CDR2 reads YFSETQ.

V usage is TRBV9 and J usage is TRBJ1-2; TRBD1 agrees at 8 bases. The V gene end was trimmed by 4 bases and the J gene end by 10 bases; junction bases not matched to a gene: 9. This CDR3 is 13 amino acids long. Germline CDR1 is SGDLS and CDR2 is YYNGEE. The DNA for the CDR3 is TGTGCCAGCAGCAACCGGACAGGGTTTGTCTACACCTTC. The encoded protein is CASSNRTGFVYTF.